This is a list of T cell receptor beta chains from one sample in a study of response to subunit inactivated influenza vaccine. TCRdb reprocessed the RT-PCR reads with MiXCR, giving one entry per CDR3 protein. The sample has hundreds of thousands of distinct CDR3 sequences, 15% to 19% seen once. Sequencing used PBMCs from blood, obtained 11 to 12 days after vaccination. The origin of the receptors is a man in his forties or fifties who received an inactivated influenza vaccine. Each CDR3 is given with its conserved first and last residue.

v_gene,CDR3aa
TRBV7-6,CASSLPASGSTDTQYF
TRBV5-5,CASSIGTSGRVHEQFF
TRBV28,CASSFGQGSAYNEQFF
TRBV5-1,CASSLESSGTDTQYF
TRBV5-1,CASSLFGLAGGPGSYNEQFF
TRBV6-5,CASSSLTTPTFF
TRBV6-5,CASSYSGTGLSYEQYF
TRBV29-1,CSVEVRPGLAITGEQFF
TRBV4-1,CASSPRGTGYEKLFF
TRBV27,CASSLIGAGGELFF
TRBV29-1,CSVHRAQETQYF
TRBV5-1,CASSLGGTGSTDTQYF
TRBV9,CASTSGSGINTGELFF
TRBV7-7,CASSSILAGPDTGELFF
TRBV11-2,CASSRQTGPHEQFF
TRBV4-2,CASSQETGIPYEQYF
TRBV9,CASSPRRRNTEAFF
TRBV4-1,CASSQGIAGSTRNEQFF
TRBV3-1,CASSQDGSFGANVLTF
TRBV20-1,CSASPPIAGVREQFF
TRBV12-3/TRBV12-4,CASTGEAGANVLTF
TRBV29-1,CSVGGQGAGNTIYF
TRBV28,CASSWANYGYTF
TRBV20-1,CSARSPYGAATAFF
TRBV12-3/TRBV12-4,CASSNRELFF
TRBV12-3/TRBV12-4,CASSSSDSYGYTF
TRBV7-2,CASSRTNRGQGETQYF
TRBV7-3,CASSLNLRDRARGTEAFF
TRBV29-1,CSVEKANTGELFF
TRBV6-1,CASRTLAAGPGYNEQFF
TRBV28,CASSTYWSSQWNTEAFF
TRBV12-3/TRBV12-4,CASRTGAMANEKLFF
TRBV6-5,CASSYPSGGQETQYF
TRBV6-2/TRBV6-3,CASSYSGRTTDTQYF
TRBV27,CASSLSASQLDVLTF
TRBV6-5,CASSYSVGEVKNIQYF